Listed here are 14 T cell receptor beta chains from one sample, sequenced in a study of spatial heterogeneity in lung cancer. Time point here: sample taken at primary tumor resection. TCRdb re-called the 5' RACE reads through MiXCR, storing one row per CDR3 protein. The sample has about 3,900 distinct CDR3 sequences, roughly 10% seen once; the top ten hold 6.9%. The material sequenced was normal lung tissue next to the tumor, taken at surgery. These TCRs come from a female donor with early-stage non-small cell lung cancer.

This clonotype is labeled medium-sized. CDR3 protein: CASSRTRLSNQPQHF. The CDR3 DNA sequence: TGTGCCAGCAGCCGGACACGGTTAAGCAATCAGCCCCAGCATTTT. The gene calls are TRBV7-2 and TRBJ1-5; tentatively, D is TRBD1 (5 bases). The CDR3 is 15 residues long. Germline V lookup: CDR1 SGHTA, CDR2 FQGNSA. V lost 5 bases, J lost 1 base, and 12 bases lay in between.

This clonotype is medium-sized (0.01 to 0.1%) by share. The chain employs TRBV12-3 or TRBV12-4 and TRBJ2-1; D perhaps matches TRBD1 (6 bases). There are 11 residues in the CDR3. Trimming took off 4 bases at V and 14 bases at J, with 12 bases between the two ends. The CDR3 nucleotides read TGTGCCAGCAGTTCACAGGGTCTGGAGTTCTTC. Amino acids: CASSSQGLEFF.

The sample holds a few counts of this clonotype. In DNA form, the CDR3 reads TGCGCCAGCAGCCAAGGGACAGGGGACTCTGGGGCCAACGTCCTGACTTTC. Residues: CASSQGTGDSGANVLTF. The rearrangement joins TRBV10-2 to TRBJ2-6; TRBD1 aligns across 10 bases. The germline gives CDR1 WSHSY, CDR2 SAAADI. The CDR3 runs to 17 residues. With 6 bases clipped from V and 0 bases from J, the junction kept 5 bases outside the gene matches.

A note on this clonotype: This could be a read error, since a much larger clone is one nucleotide away. The chain has TRBV6-5 and TRBJ2-6; no clear D. The ends were cut back, 6 bases at V and 12 bases at J, with 18 bases in the middle. Germline assignment: CDR1 MNHEY and CDR2 SVGAGI. The CDR3 sequence is 14 residues long. The CDR3 loop reads CASRSEPGRSVLTF. CDR3 DNA sequence: TGTGCCAGCAGATCGGAGCCCGGCCGCAGCGTCCTGACTTTC.

Sample share makes this clonotype medium-sized. This chain links TRBV7-2 with TRBJ2-1; D is undetermined. Germline CDR1 reads SGHTA; CDR2 reads FQGNSA. V gave up 1 base and J gave up 9 bases, with 13 bases separating them. The CDR3 is 14 residues long. This CDR3 is CASSLDSSSGEQFF. The CDR3 coding sequence is TGTGCCAGCAGCTTAGATTCTTCGTCGGGTGAGCAGTTCTTC.

This clonotype was seen many times. This chain joins TRBV19 and TRBJ1-5; the match to TRBD1 covers 8 bases. V was pared by 6 bases and J by 5 bases, with 18 bases of the junction left unmatched. This CDR3 is built from 18 residues. CDR1 and CDR2 (germline): LNHDA, SQIVND (reference sequence). The CDR3 is CASRRSRQGAASDQPQHF. The CDR3 DNA reads as TGTGCCAGTAGAAGGTCTAGGCAGGGGGCGGCCTCCGATCAGCCCCAGCATTTT.

In its sample, this clonotype ranks as medium-sized. The chain joins TRBV6-1 to TRBJ1-1; D gene uncertain. The CDR3 covers 13 residues. Trimming took off 4 bases at V and 5 bases at J, with 11 bases between the two ends. CDR1 is MNHNS and CDR2 is SASEGT in the germline V gene. CDR3 amino acids: CASSGAGRTEAFF. The CDR3 bases are TGTGCCAGCAGTGGCGCAGGAAGGACTGAAGCTTTCTTT.

This chain uses TRBV11-2 with TRBJ1-3; maybe TRBD1 (5 bases). There are 17 residues in the CDR3. The germline V gene encodes CDR1 SGHAT and CDR2 FQNNGV. The V and J ends lost 4 bases and 0 bases respectively, with 16 bases between them. CDR3 amino acids: CASSWGPGGLSGNTIYF. The DNA of the CDR3 is TGTGCCAGCAGCTGGGGACCTGGAGGGCTCTCTGGAAACACCATATATTTT.

CDR3 sequence reads: CASSAGSGKTQYF. The CDR3 coding sequence is TGTGCCAGCAGCGCCGGTAGCGGGAAGACCCAGTACTTC. The chain has TRBV7-2 and TRBJ2-5, with 8 bases fitting TRBD2. CDR3 length equals 13 residues. Germline V gene sequence: CDR1 SGHTA, CDR2 FQGNSA. The V and J ends lost 5 bases and 6 bases, in that order; junction bases with no gene match: 5. The full variable domain, rest sourced from reference TRBV7-2 and TRBJ2-5, is GAGVSQSPSNKVTEKGKDVELRCDPISGHTALYWYRQSLGQGLEFLIYFQGNSAPDKSGLPSDRFSAERTGGSVSTLTIQRTQQEDSAVYLCASSAGSGKTQYFGPGTRLLVL.

This clonotype is categorized as medium-sized. J is TRBJ1-1 and V is TRBV29-1; maybe TRBD1 (5 bases). Trimming pared 6 bases from V and 5 bases from J, leaving 13 bases between. This CDR3 has 12 residues. From germline, CDR1 is SQVTM and CDR2 ANQGSEA. The CDR3 protein is CSVSGYRTEAFF. The CDR3 DNA is TGCAGCGTCTCAGGGTATAGAACTGAAGCTTTCTTT.

This clonotype was counted ten times or more. The gene calls are TRBV9 and TRBJ1-6, with D tentatively TRBD1 (6 bases). The CDR3 is 15 residues long. Per germline, CDR1 SGDLS and CDR2 YYNGEE. V lost 0 bases and J lost 6, with 10 bases in between. This CDR3 reads CASSVVGAGNSPLHF. CDR3 sequence (DNA): TGTGCCAGCAGCGTAGTGGGGGCTGGTAATTCACCCCTCCACTTT.

Judged by abundance, this clonotype is medium-sized. V is TRBV7-2 and J is TRBJ2-2; D is perhaps TRBD2 (5 bases). V was pared by 10 bases and J by 0 bases, with 9 bases between. This CDR3 comprises 13 residues. Germline CDR1 is SGHTA and CDR2 is FQGNSA. The CDR3 reads CATDFSNTGELFF. In DNA form, the CDR3 reads TGTGCCACGGACTTCTCGAACACCGGGGAGCTGTTTTTT.

By sample share, this clonotype is medium-sized. The genes are TRBV7-6 and TRBJ2-5, with 16 nucleotides matching TRBD2. V shed 6 bases, J shed 3 bases, and the junction held 7 bases outside the gene matches. Germline CDR1 reads SGHVS; CDR2 reads FNYEAQ. The CDR3 has 17 residues. CDR3 sequence reads: CASSPLGTSGGEETQYF. As DNA, the CDR3 is TGTGCCAGCAGTCCACTCGGGACTAGCGGGGGGGAAGAGACCCAGTACTTC.

By proportion, this clonotype is medium-sized (0.01 to 0.1%). This rearrangement joins TRBV12-3 or TRBV12-4 to TRBJ2-2; 11 nucleotides agree with TRBD2. This CDR3 comprises 16 residues. With V trimmed by 3 bases and J by 0 bases, 0 bases remained unmatched. CDR3 residues: CASSLGLAANTGELFF. The CDR3 nucleotides read TGTGCCAGCAGTTTGGGACTAGCGGCGAACACCGGGGAGCTGTTTTTT.